A selection of T cell receptor beta chains follows, all from one sample in a study of T cells in Graves' hyperthyroidism and ophthalmopathy. MiXCR was run by TCRdb on the multiplex PCR reads, yielding one entry per CDR3 protein. This sample has 600,000 to 750,000 distinct CDR3 sequences; approximately 15% occur once, and the top ten carry roughly a sixth. Sequencing was performed on blood. These receptors came from a man in his fifties with Graves' hyperthyroidism. Both conserved end residues are part of each CDR3. The D gene is left open where the match is weak. Only part of the rows carry a size: once, few, many, or a class if the clone is expanded.

>NA|TRBJ2-1|TRBV12-3/TRBV12-4|many
TGTGCCAGCAGTCTCAGCAATGAGCAGTTCTTC
CASSLSNEQFF
>NA|TRBJ1-5|TRBV4-1|NA
TGCGCCAGCAGCCAATTTTACAGGGAGGACAGCAATCAGCCCCAGCATTTT
CASSQFYREDSNQPQHF
>NA|TRBJ2-5|TRBV28|few
TGTGCCAGCACCCGGACGCCGCAAGAGACCCAGTACTTC
CASTRTPQETQYF
>TRBD1|TRBJ2-5|TRBV5-1|few
TGCGCCAGCAGCGTACAGGGGACCCAAGAGACCCAGTACTTC
CASSVQGTQETQYF
>TRBD2|TRBJ2-7|TRBV3-1|many
TGTGCCAGCAGCCAAGAACTAGCGAGGTCCTACGAGCAGTACTTC
CASSQELARSYEQYF
>NA|TRBJ2-5|TRBV29-1|many
TGCAGCGTTGAAGACCCCCAAGTGGACATACAAGAGACCCAGTACTTC
CSVEDPQVDIQETQYF
>NA|TRBJ2-1|TRBV7-3|few
TGTGCCAGCAGCTCACAGGGCTCTTTGGGTGAGCAGTTCTTC
CASSSQGSLGEQFF
>NA|TRBJ1-3|TRBV15|NA
TGTGCCACCAGCACCTTCTCTGGAAACACCATATATTTT
CATSTFSGNTIYF
>TRBD1|TRBJ2-2|TRBV25-1|NA
TGTGCCAGCAGTGGTAGGACAGGGGGCGAGATGAGGACCGGGGAGCTGTTTTTT
CASSGRTGGEMRTGELFF
>NA|TRBJ2-1|TRBV19|many
TGTGCCAGTAGTATGTCGGACTTCTACAATGAGCAGTTCTTC
CASSMSDFYNEQFF
>TRBD2|TRBJ2-3|TRBV18|NA
TGTGCCAGCTCACCACCCGCTAGCGGGAGGACAGATACGCAGTATTTT
CASSPPASGRTDTQYF
>NA|TRBJ2-7|TRBV6-2/TRBV6-3|many
TGTGCCAGCGGAAGAAGCTCCTACGAGCAGTACTTC
CASGRSSYEQYF
>NA|TRBJ2-3|TRBV20-1|NA
TGCAGTGCTAGAGAGCCCCGGGGGAGGCTAGATACGCAGTATTTT
CSAREPRGRLDTQYF
>TRBD1|TRBJ2-6|TRBV5-1|NA
TGCGCCAGCAGCGTGGGACAGCCGTCTGGGGCCAACGTCCTGACTTTC
CASSVGQPSGANVLTF
>TRBD2|TRBJ2-3|TRBV9|few
TGTGCCAGCAGCTGGACGTCTAGCGGGAGATCAGATACGCAGTATTTT
CASSWTSSGRSDTQYF
>NA|TRBJ1-1|TRBV20-1|NA
TGCAGTGCTAGCATCGGGACCCTGAACACTGAAGCTTTCTTT
CSASIGTLNTEAFF
>TRBD1|TRBJ1-2|TRBV12-3/TRBV12-4|many
TGTGCCAGCAGTACGGGACAGGGATATGGCTACACCTTC
CASSTGQGYGYTF
>TRBD1|TRBJ2-7|TRBV18|NA
TGTGCCAGCTCACCAACTGGGACAGGGCAAATCTACGAGCAGTACTTC
CASSPTGTGQIYEQYF
>NA|TRBJ1-1|TRBV3-1|NA
TGTGCCAGCAGCCCTCCGGACAGTGAAGCTTTCTTT
CASSPPDSEAFF
>TRBD2|TRBJ2-2|TRBV5-5|NA
TGTGCCAGCAGCCTTCGACTAGCGGGAGGGCCCCAACTAGCGGAGCTGTTTTTT
CASSLRLAGGPQLAELFF
>NA|TRBJ1-1|TRBV5-6|many
TGTGCCAGCTCTGTCTTGGGGCTGGTTGAAGCTTTCTTT
CASSVLGLVEAFF
>NA|TRBJ2-5|TRBV29-1|NA
TGCAGCGGAGAGGACGGGGAGACCCAGTACTTC
CSGEDGETQYF
>NA|TRBJ1-1|TRBV13|NA
TGTGCCAGCAGCTTAGCGCACGGCCGGGGGCAAGCTTTCTTT
CASSLAHGRGQAFF
>NA|TRBJ2-3|TRBV7-8|many
TGTGCCAGCAGCTTATCGGAGGGCCGGGGCACAGATACGCAGTATTTT
CASSLSEGRGTDTQYF
>TRBD2|TRBJ2-7|TRBV7-2|many
TGTGCCAGCAGCCCACTAGCGGTAACCTACGAGCAGTACTTC
CASSPLAVTYEQYF
>NA|TRBJ2-7|TRBV28|many
TGTGCCAGCAGCCCCAATGGGCTGGGGGAGGTGTACGAGCAGTACTTC
CASSPNGLGEVYEQYF
>NA|TRBJ2-6|TRBV4-2|once
TGTGCCAGCAGCCAAGGAGACGTCTCTGGGGCCAACGTCCTGACTTTC
CASSQGDVSGANVLTF
>TRBD1|TRBJ1-1|TRBV2|many
TGTGCCAGCAGTGAAGGTGGCAGGGGGCGGTTAATGAACACTGAAGCTTTCTTT
CASSEGGRGRLMNTEAFF